The T cell receptor (beta chain) under discussion was sequenced for a study of blood T cell repertoires in COVID-19. The overall study: The United States, Italy and Spain were the sources of the acute and convalescent COVID-19 samples. T cells, B-cell-depleted T cells, or PBMCs provided the cDNA or gDNA that served as material.

This CDR3 contains 15 residues. CDR1 KGHSH and CDR2 LQKENI come from the germline V gene. V lost 3 bases and J lost 5; bases outside the gene matches: 8. Sequenced by immunoSEQ multiplex PCR; TCRdb stores in-frame clones only, minus some. The data contain about 190,000 clones, about nine tenths of them singletons. Sequences were obtained from peripheral blood. The chain recombines TRBV18 with TRBJ2-5; 8 positions agree with TRBD2. The sequence came from a man aged 25-45 years with acute or convalescent COVID-19. The CDR3 DNA follows: TGTGCCAGCTCACCTCGTCGCGCTAGCGGGGAGACCCAGTACTTC. It codes for CASSPRRASGETQYF.